At least ten counts were recorded for the clone carrying this T cell receptor (beta chain). For ophthalmopathy patients, the Clinical Activity Score was at least 3 and the NOSPECS grade at least 4; duration was under 3 months. The data are from a study of T cells in Graves' hyperthyroidism and ophthalmopathy. Germline V gives CDR1 SNHLY, CDR2 FYNNEI. The CDR3 totals 16 residues. With 1 base clipped from V and 4 bases from J, the junction kept 3 bases outside the gene matches. The source material, RNA transcripts, was used to amplify TCR beta CDR3 regions. Carried out on the TCR CDR3, a first-round RT-PCR used the HTBI primer set. TCRdb reprocessed the multiplex PCR reads with MiXCR, giving one entry per CDR3 protein. The table includes some 300,000 distinct CDR3 sequences, roughly a fifth detected once.

Sequenced input: blood. This clonotype originated in a man in his forties or fifties with Graves' ophthalmopathy. The rearrangement links TRBV2 to TRBJ2-3; TRBD2 matches at 12 bases. The CDR3 reads CASSEGLAGEADTQYF. CDR3 DNA: TGTGCCAGCAGTGAAGGACTAGCGGGAGAGGCAGATACGCAGTATTTT.